The 15 T cell receptor beta chains below were found in one sample sequenced in a study of blood T cell repertoires in COVID-19 (dated by TCRdb to 2020 to 2021). The library was made by the immunoSEQ multiplex PCR assay. TCRdb took over this immuneACCESS table, retaining in-frame rearrangements with V and J assigned. Such tables are incomplete; in checked studies, under half of the missing clones stem from an unresolved V gene, and the remainder is unexplained. This sample lists some 11,000 clones; around 90% were detected once. The biggest ten clones account for over 25% of the sample. Sequenced input: peripheral blood. These receptors were collected from a woman aged 70-85 years with active COVID-19.

The V gene is TRBV28, the J gene TRBJ2-1; 11 bases line up with TRBD2. The V and J ends lost 6 bases and 12 bases, in that order; junction bases with no gene match: 16. The CDR3 consists of 16 residues. CDR1 is MDHEN, CDR2 SYDVKM, per germline. In DNA, the CDR3 is TGTGCCAGCAGGCGAGGGACTAGCGGAGTTCGGCCGGGGCAGTTCTTC. Its translation: CASRRGTSGVRPGQFF. Full variable domain (outside the CDR3, taken from reference TRBV28 and TRBJ2-1): DVKVTQSSRYLVKRTGEKVFLECVQDMDHENMFWYRQDPGLGLRLIYFSYDVKMKEKGDIPEGYSVSREKKERFSLILESASTNQTSMYLCASRRGTSGVRPGQFFGPGTRLTVL.

The chain couples TRBV3-1 (or the pseudogene TRBV3-2) to TRBJ1-3; unclear D gene. The germline CDR1 and CDR2 sequences are LGHDT and YNNKEL (reference sequence). The CDR3 extends over 13 amino acids. Deletions cut 6 bases from V and 2 bases from J, with 8 bases between. The CDR3 DNA reads TGTGCCAGCAGATCTCCTCCTGGAAACACCATATATTTT. The encoded protein is CASRSPPGNTIYF.

This clone was seen only a few times. The chain has TRBV30 and TRBJ2-2; D perhaps matches TRBD2 (5 bases). V gave up 2 bases and J gave up 6 bases, with 13 bases separating them. From germline, CDR1 is GTSNPN and CDR2 SVGIG (reference sequence). CDR3 length: 14 residues. For the CDR3, the DNA is TGTGCCTGGAGTACCGAGGGCCGGGCCGGGGAGCTGTTTTTT. Amino acid sequence: CAWSTEGRAGELFF.

The J gene is TRBJ1-2, the V gene TRBV6-5; 11 bases are a match to TRBD1. There are 15 residues in the CDR3. Germline V lookup: CDR1 MNHEY, CDR2 SVGAGI. The J segment lost 8 bases and the V segment lost 2 bases, leaving 7 bases of the junction unmatched. CDR3 loop: CASSYRDRGVWGYTF. CDR3 nucleotide sequence: TGTGCCAGCAGTTACCGGGACAGGGGGGTCTGGGGCTACACCTTC.

V and J are TRBV25-1 and TRBJ2-2, with a tentative D call TRBD1 (6 bases). This CDR3 is 15 amino acids long. Germline CDR1 is MGHDK and CDR2 is SYGVNS. V was shortened by 5 bases and J by 5 bases, with 15 bases between the two germline ends. Here the CDR3 reads CASSKDSSPTGELFF. In nucleotides, the CDR3 is TGTGCCAGCAGTAAGGACAGTTCGCCGACCGGGGAGCTGTTTTTT. Supplemented by reference TRBV25-1 and TRBJ2-2, the full variable domain reads EADIYQTPRYLVIGTGKKITLECSQTMGHDKMYWYQQDPGMELHLIHYSYGVNSTEKGDLSSESTVSRIRTEHFPLTLESARPSHTSQYLCASSKDSSPTGELFFGEGSRLTVL.

The rearrangement uses TRBV6-5 and TRBJ2-7; tentative D call: TRBD1 (6 bases). The CDR3 consists of 14 residues. V was cut by 2 bases and J by 6 bases, with 14 bases left in between. The V gene's germline CDR1 is MNHEY and CDR2 SVGAGI. This CDR3 reads CASSYMDSNFEQYF. The CDR3 region has the DNA TGTGCCAGCAGTTACATGGACAGTAATTTCGAGCAGTACTTC.

This chain connects TRBV19 to TRBJ2-5, with 13 bases lining up with TRBD2. The J segment lost 1 base and the V segment lost 5 bases, leaving 7 bases of the junction unmatched. Germline V gene data show CDR1 as LNHDA and CDR2 as SQIVND (reference sequence). The CDR3 has 17 residues. DNA of the CDR3: TGTGCCAGTAGTTTCCTTCGGACTAGCGGGGGCCAAGAGACCCAGTACTTC. Translated, it gives CASSFLRTSGGQETQYF.

The chain couples TRBV5-4 to TRBJ2-7; 14 bases are shared with TRBD2. Germline CDR1 and CDR2: SGHNT and YYREEE (reference sequence). CDR3 size: 16 residues. J gave up 0 bases and V 4 bases, and 3 bases lay outside the gene matches. The CDR3 region is CASSAGLAGASYEQYF. The DNA of the CDR3 is TGTGCCAGCAGCGCGGGACTAGCGGGAGCCTCCTACGAGCAGTACTTC.

The chain links TRBV4-3 to TRBJ2-7; TRBD2 matches at 9 bases. This CDR3 contains 17 residues. After removal of 1 base from V and 5 bases from J, the junction contained 12 bases not matched to a gene. The germline V gene encodes CDR1 LGHNA and CDR2 YSLEER. CDR3 residues: CASSQGFVGGRADEQYF. The CDR3 nucleotides read TGCGCCAGCAGCCAAGGTTTTGTTGGCGGGAGGGCCGACGAGCAGTACTTC.

The chain has TRBV12-2 and TRBJ2-1; TRBD2 is taken as the D call from the table, unchecked against the DNA. TRBV12-2 is reported as a pseudogene. The CDR3 is 16 residues long. In DNA, the CDR3 is TGTGCAAGTCGCTTAGGTCGGCCTAGCGGATACAATGAGCAGTTCTTC. It is translated as CASRLGRPSGYNEQFF.

CDR3 coding DNA: TGTGCCACCAGCAGAGAAGCGGGGATAGGCACTGAAGCTTTCTTT. The encoded protein is CATSREAGIGTEAFF. J is TRBJ1-1 and V is TRBV15; D is unclear. CDR3 size: 15 residues. Germline loops: CDR1 LNHNV, CDR2 YYDKDF (reference sequence). With 0 bases removed from V and 4 bases from J, the gap between germline ends came to 12 bases.

The V and J genes are TRBV7-2 and TRBJ2-3; D gene ambiguous. Germline V gene lookup returns CDR1 SGHTA and CDR2 FQGNSA. CDR3 length: 13 amino acids. Deletions cut 5 bases from V and 0 bases from J, with 6 bases between. The CDR3: CASSAPSTDTQYF. The CDR3 nucleotides are TGTGCCAGCAGCGCGCCTAGCACAGATACGCAGTATTTT.

This sequence joins TRBV2 and TRBJ2-5; 7 bases are shared with TRBD1. The J segment lost 5 bases and the V segment lost 3 bases, leaving 6 bases of the junction unmatched. This CDR3 comprises 14 residues. Germline CDR1 SNHLY, CDR2 FYNNEI. CDR3 in amino acids: CASSDSGGGETQYF. CDR3 sequence (DNA): TGTGCCAGCAGTGATTCAGGGGGTGGCGAGACCCAGTACTTC.

J is TRBJ2-5 and V is TRBV9; TRBD1 might be the D (5 bases). V dropped 4 bases and J dropped 2 bases, with 9 bases sitting between them. Germline V lookup: CDR1 SGDLS, CDR2 YYNGEE. The CDR3 contains 13 residues. CDR3 loop: CASSLDIQETQYF. In nucleotides, the CDR3 is TGTGCCAGCAGCTTGGACATACAAGAGACCCAGTACTTC.

The CDR3 spells CASSRPGLAYEQFF. The CDR3, as DNA: TGTGCCAGCAGCCGCCCAGGACTAGCTTATGAGCAGTTCTTC. This rearrangement joins TRBV6-5 to TRBJ2-1; 8 bases match TRBD2. The CDR3 has 14 amino acids. V lost 6 bases and J lost 8; bases outside the gene matches: 9. Per the germline V gene, CDR1 is MNHEY and CDR2 is SVGAGI.